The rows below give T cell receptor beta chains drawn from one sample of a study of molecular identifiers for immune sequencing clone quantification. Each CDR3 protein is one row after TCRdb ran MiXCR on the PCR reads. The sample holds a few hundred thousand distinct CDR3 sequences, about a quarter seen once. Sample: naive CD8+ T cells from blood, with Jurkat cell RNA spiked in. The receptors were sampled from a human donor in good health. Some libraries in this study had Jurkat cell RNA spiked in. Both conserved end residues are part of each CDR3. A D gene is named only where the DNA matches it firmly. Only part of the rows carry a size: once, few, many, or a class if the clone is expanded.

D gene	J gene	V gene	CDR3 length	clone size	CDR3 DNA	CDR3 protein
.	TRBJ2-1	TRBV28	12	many	TGTGCCAGCAGCGCCCGGGACGATGAGGAGTTCTTC	CASSARDDEEFF
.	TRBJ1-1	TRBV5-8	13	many	TGTGCCAGCAGCATCGGGGGTTACACTGAAGCTTTCTTT	CASSIGGYTEAFF
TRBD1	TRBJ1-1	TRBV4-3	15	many	TGCGCCAGCAGCCAGGACTACTCAGGGGGTAGGGCAGCTTTCTTT	CASSQDYSGGRAAFF
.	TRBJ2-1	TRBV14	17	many	TGTGCCAGCAGCCAAGTTCAGGGGACGAGCTCCTACAATGAGCAGTTCTTC	CASSQVQGTSSYNEQFF
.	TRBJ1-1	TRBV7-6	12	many	TGTGCCAGCAGCCAAATGGGGGATGAAGCTTTCTTT	CASSQMGDEAFF
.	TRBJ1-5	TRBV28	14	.	TGTGCCAGCAGGTTAGGGTCAGGAAATCAGCCCCAGCATTTT	CASRLGSGNQPQHF
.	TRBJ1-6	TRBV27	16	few	TGTGCCAGCCGCCCTAGCGGGCCCTACTATAATTCACCCCTCCACTTT	CASRPSGPYYNSPLHF
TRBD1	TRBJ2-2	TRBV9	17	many	TGTGCCAGCAGCCCCGGGACAGGGGGCGGGAACACCGGGGAGCTGTTTTTT	CASSPGTGGGNTGELFF
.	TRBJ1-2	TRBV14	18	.	TGTGCCAGCAGCCAAAAATGGGCTGATGGGGGCGCCAACTATGGCTACACCTTC	CASSQKWADGGANYGYTF
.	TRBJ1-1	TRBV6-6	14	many	TGTGCCAGCAGTTACTCGATCCCATTCACTGAAGCTTTCTTT	CASSYSIPFTEAFF
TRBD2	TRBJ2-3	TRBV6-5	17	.	TGTGCCAGCAGTCAACCGGGACTAGCGGGGAACACAGATACGCAGTATTTT	CASSQPGLAGNTDTQYF
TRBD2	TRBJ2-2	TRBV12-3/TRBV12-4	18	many	TGTGCCAGCAGTTTAAGGGTTAGCGGGACATCGAACACCGGGGAGCTGTTTTTT	CASSLRVSGTSNTGELFF
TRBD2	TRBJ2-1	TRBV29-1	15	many	TGCAGCGTCCTGGGACTAGCGGAGAACTACAATGAGCAGTTCTTC	CSVLGLAENYNEQFF
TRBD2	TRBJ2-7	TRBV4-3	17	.	TGCGCCAGCAGCCAAGTGGAAGCGGGAGGGTTCACCTACGAGCAGTACTTC	CASSQVEAGGFTYEQYF
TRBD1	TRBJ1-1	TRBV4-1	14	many	TGCGCCAGCAGCCAGACAGGGATGAACACTGAAGCTTTCTTT	CASSQTGMNTEAFF
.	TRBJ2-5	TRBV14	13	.	TGTGCCAGCAGCCAAGCACTACAAGAGACCCAGTACTTC	CASSQALQETQYF
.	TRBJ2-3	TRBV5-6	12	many	TGTGCCAGCAGCTTGGAGGTGGATACGCAGTATTTT	CASSLEVDTQYF
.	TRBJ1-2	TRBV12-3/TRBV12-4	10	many	TGTGCCAGCGGGGCCAATGGCTACACCTTC	CASGANGYTF
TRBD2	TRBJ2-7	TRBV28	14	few	TGTGCCAGCAGAGGAAGCGGGAGTGCCCACGAGCAGTACTTC	CASRGSGSAHEQYF
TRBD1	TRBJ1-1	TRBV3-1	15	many	TGTGCCAGCAGCCCCCGGACAGGGGGAGACACTGAAGCTTTCTTT	CASSPRTGGDTEAFF
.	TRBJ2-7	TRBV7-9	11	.	TGTGCCAGCAGCCGTTATAGCGAGCAGTACTTC	CASSRYSEQYF
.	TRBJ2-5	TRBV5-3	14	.	TGTGCCCGCCGCTTGGGCCTGGCTAAAGCGCCCCAGTACTTC	CARRLGLAKAPQYF
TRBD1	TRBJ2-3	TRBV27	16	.	TGTGCCAGCAGCTCGGAGCCGGGACAGGGGTCCTTACCGCAGTATTTT	CASSSEPGQGSLPQYF
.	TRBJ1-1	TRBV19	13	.	TGTGCCAGTAGTATAGGACAGCTCAATGAAGCTTTCTTT	CASSIGQLNEAFF
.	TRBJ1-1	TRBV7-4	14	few	TGTGCCAGCAGCTTAGCCGCGGACTACACTGAAGCTTTCTTT	CASSLAADYTEAFF
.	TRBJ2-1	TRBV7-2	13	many	TGTGCCAGCAGCTGGAGCTCCTACAATGAGCAGTTCTTC	CASSWSSYNEQFF
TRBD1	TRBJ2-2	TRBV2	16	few	TGTGCCAGCAGTGAGTCCGGACAGGGCCACACCGGGGAGCTGTTTTTT	CASSESGQGHTGELFF
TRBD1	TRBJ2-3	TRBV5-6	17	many	TGTGCCAGCACCCTCTTAGCTGGGACAGGGATGGCAGATACGCAGTATTTT	CASTLLAGTGMADTQYF
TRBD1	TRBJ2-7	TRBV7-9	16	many	TGTGCCAGCAGCTTCCCACCCGGGACAGGGAACTTCGAGCAGTACTTC	CASSFPPGTGNFEQYF